What follows is one T cell receptor (beta chain) and its context. Its antigen is still unknown. This record comes from a study of cytomegalovirus exposure and HLA in healthy donors. Overall study findings and caveats: A later analysis found TCR association rates differed by HLA locus, highest for DRB1 and lowest for HLA-C.

The V and J ends lost 6 bases and 0 bases respectively, with 13 bases between them. CDR1 SNHLY and CDR2 FYNNEI come from the germline V gene. The CDR3 is 15 residues long. The study ran its PCR with 60 Vbeta and 13 Jbeta primers. Sequencing was performed with immunoSEQ multiplex PCR; in TCRdb, only in-frame clones are kept and a portion is missing. The sample carries 150,000 or so clones, around 81% recorded once. The chain recombines TRBV2 with TRBJ2-3; the D gene is possibly TRBD1 (6 bases). This clonotype was obtained from a woman aged 40 to 49 in good health and CMV-seronegative. The material sequenced was PBMCs. In nucleotides, the CDR3 is TGTGCCAGCAGACCCAGGGGTACTAGCACAGATACGCAGTATTTT. Translation: CASRPRGTSTDTQYF.